One sample yielded the 9 T cell receptor beta chains listed below, sequenced in a study of blood T cell repertoires in COVID-19. Some clones are missing from TCRdb's copy, which holds only in-frame ones; the method was immunoSEQ multiplex PCR. The sample contains approximately 230,000 clones, around 89% of which appear only once. Sequenced sample: PBMCs or T cells enriched from blood (not recorded which). All receptors come from a woman aged 25 to 39 who had recovered from COVID-19.

The gene calls are TRBV7-2 and TRBJ1-4; 7 bases are a match to TRBD1. With 6 bases clipped from V and 8 bases from J, the junction kept 12 bases outside the gene matches. Per the germline V gene, CDR1 is SGHTA and CDR2 is FQGNSA. The CDR3 length is 15 residues. DNA for the CDR3: TGTGCCAGCAGGAGATCAGGGGGAGTAGGCGAAAAACTGTTTTTT. This sequence encodes CASRRSGGVGEKLFF.

The V call is TRBV7-6, the J call TRBJ2-7; 8 bases are a match to TRBD2. The CDR3 is 14 residues long. CDR1 is SGHVS and CDR2 is FNYEAQ in the germline V gene. V trimming: 5 bases; J trimming: 4 bases; junction bases outside the gene matches: 7. The CDR3 loop reads CASSLGTSRYEQYF. In nucleotides, the CDR3 is TGTGCCAGCAGCCTCGGGACTAGTCGGTACGAGCAGTACTTC.

The genes are TRBV28 and TRBJ1-1, with unresolved D. Germline lookup yields CDR1 MDHEN and CDR2 SYDVKM. The V and J ends lost 2 bases and 0 bases respectively, with 10 bases between them. There are 15 residues in the CDR3. This CDR3 reads CASSLPPPMNTEAFF. DNA of the CDR3: TGTGCCAGCAGTTTACCCCCACCTATGAACACTGAAGCTTTCTTT.

The genes are TRBV18 and TRBJ2-1, with 9 bases identical to TRBD1. V trimming: 6 bases; J trimming: 2 bases; junction bases outside the gene matches: 5. Germline loops: CDR1 KGHSH, CDR2 LQKENI. This CDR3 is built from 15 residues. CDR3 residues: CASSPRDRAYNEQFF. CDR3 bases: TGTGCCAGCTCTCCCCGGGACAGGGCCTACAATGAGCAGTTCTTC.

This clone occurred a few times. J is TRBJ2-2 and V is TRBV27; D not certain. CDR1 MNHEY and CDR2 SMNVEV come from the germline V gene (reference sequence). The CDR3 contains 12 residues. Trimming stripped 6 bases from V and 4 bases from J, with 6 bases between. As DNA, the CDR3 is TGTGCCAGCAGCGAGAGCACCGGGGAGCTGTTTTTT. Its translation: CASSESTGELFF.

This sequence joins TRBV7-9 and TRBJ1-2, with D perhaps matching TRBD1 (6 bases). The CDR3 is made up of 12 amino acids. Deletions cut 5 bases from V and 8 bases from J, with 12 bases between. CDR1 and CDR2 from the germline V gene are SEHNR and FQNEAQ (reference sequence). CDR3 region: CASSVQGSGYTF. CDR3 sequence (DNA): TGTGCCAGCAGCGTACAGGGATCAGGCTACACCTTC.

DNA of the CDR3: TGTGCCAGCTCACCAACCCGGGAAAACATTCAGTACTTC. It specifies CASSPTRENIQYF. This chain links TRBV18 with TRBJ2-4; D not certain. Per germline, CDR1 KGHSH and CDR2 LQKENI. Trimming removed 2 bases from V and 5 bases from J, with 7 bases in between. The CDR3 covers 13 residues.

V is TRBV9 and J is TRBJ1-2, with TRBD1 matching over 8 bases. CDR3 size: 18 residues. From germline, CDR1 is SGDLS and CDR2 YYNGEE. The ends lost 2 bases at V and 4 bases at J; junction bases unmatched: 16. The DNA for the CDR3 is TGTGCCAGCAGCGTGAGCCGGGACAGGACCCAGGCGGGCTATGGCTACACCTTC. The encoded protein is CASSVSRDRTQAGYGYTF. The whole variable domain, remainder taken from reference TRBV9 and TRBJ1-2, is DSGVTQTPKHLITATGQRVTLRCSPRSGDLSVYWYQQSLDQGLQFLIQYYNGEERAKGNILERFSAQQFPDLHSELNLSSLELGDSALYFCASSVSRDRTQAGYGYTFGSGTRLTVV.

This chain joins TRBV2 and TRBJ1-5; 11 bases match TRBD1. Unmatched junction bases numbered 4, after V lost 4 bases and J lost 2 bases. CDR1 and CDR2 from the germline V gene are SNHLY and FYNNEI. The CDR3 is 16 amino acids. This chain's CDR3 is CASSGRTGGGNQPQHF. CDR3 bases: TGTGCCAGCAGTGGACGGACAGGGGGCGGCAATCAGCCCCAGCATTTT. Variable domain in full (rest from reference TRBV2 and TRBJ1-5): EPEVTQTPSHQVTQMGQEVILRCVPISNHLYFYWYRQILGQKVEFLVSFYNNEISEKSEIFDDQFSVERPDGSNFTLKIRSTKLEDSAMYFCASSGRTGGGNQPQHFGDGTRLSIL.